The present entry profiles one T cell receptor beta chain with its context. What it binds is unknown. This CDR3 has 13 residues. The V end lost 8 bases, the J end lost 3 bases, and 12 bases lay between the germline ends. Per the germline V gene, CDR1 is SNHLY and CDR2 is FYNNEI. The authors ran a second PCR of 7 to 11 cycles using a sample-barcoded 5' primer and a J-beta primer mix. MiXCR, run by TCRdb on the 5' RACE reads, gives a single entry per CDR3 protein. This repertoire shows 1,100,000 or so distinct CDR3 sequences, less than 50% found once; its top ten account for 18%. This entry comes from a study of blood T cells in healthy people across ages. Study-wide findings and caveats: Unsorted PBMCs blocked a conclusive comparison of naive and antigen-experienced cells. A strong correlation between TCR beta diversity and naive T cell percentage was seen. Older individuals had lower TCR beta diversity per million T cells (the decline was roughly linear). Compared with aged donors, long-lived donors showed fewer expanded clones, suggesting selection.

The specimen was blood. This chain uses TRBV2 with TRBJ2-3; D possibly corresponds to TRBD2 (5 bases). This sequence was found in a woman in her sixties or seventies in good health. CDR3 bases: TGTGCCAGCGCCGAGGAGGTAACAGATACGCAGTATTTT. Translation gives CASAEEVTDTQYF.